This is a list of T cell receptor beta chains from one sample in a study of blood T cells in healthy people across ages. One entry per CDR3 protein, called by TCRdb with MiXCR from the 5' RACE reads. The sample shows 550,000 to 700,000 distinct CDR3 sequences, 27% of them seen only once. Sequencing used blood. The receptor source for this set is a woman between 65 and 79 years old in good health. Each CDR3 is given with its conserved first and last residue. A D gene is named only where the DNA matches it firmly. Some rows have no size entry. The others give once, few or many, or a class for an expanded clone.

j_call clone_size d_call v_call cdr3_aa cdr3_nt
TRBJ2-3 . . TRBV5-1 CASSLGQAGDTQYF TGCGCCAGCAGCTTGGGGCAGGCGGGGGATACGCAGTATTTT
TRBJ2-1 few TRBD2 TRBV7-2 CASSWRATSGLYNEQFF TGTGCCAGCAGCTGGAGAGCGACTAGCGGCCTATACAATGAGCAGTTCTTC
TRBJ2-5 few TRBD2 TRBV5-1 CASSAGTSQETQYF TGCGCCAGCAGCGCCGGGACTAGCCAAGAGACCCAGTACTTC
TRBJ2-1 . TRBD1 TRBV4-2 CASSQGEGQGNEQFF TGTGCCAGCAGCCAAGGGGAGGGACAGGGAAATGAGCAGTTCTTC
TRBJ2-7 few . TRBV10-3 CAISGLYEQYF TGTGCCATCAGCGGTCTCTACGAGCAGTACTTC
TRBJ2-7 . TRBD1 TRBV28 CASRTGGLLDEQYF TGTGCCAGCAGGACAGGGGGCTTACTTGACGAGCAGTACTTC
TRBJ2-7 . . TRBV7-2 CASSGTDSYEQYF TGTGCCAGCAGTGGGACGGACTCCTACGAGCAGTACTTC
TRBJ2-7 few . TRBV4-2 CVSSQAGDAYEQYF TGTGTCAGCAGCCAAGCAGGGGACGCCTACGAGCAGTACTTC
TRBJ2-1 few . TRBV24-1 CATGDLVGYNEQFF TGTGCCACCGGTGATTTGGTAGGGTACAATGAGCAGTTCTTC
TRBJ1-2 few TRBD1 TRBV24-1 CATSDPGTAYGYTF TGTGCCACCAGTGACCCCGGGACAGCCTATGGCTACACCTTC
TRBJ2-5 . TRBD2 TRBV4-2 CASSQVTSGGPETQYF TGTGCCAGCAGCCAAGTGACTAGCGGGGGGCCGGAGACCCAGTACTTC
TRBJ1-2 few . TRBV18 CASSPVAGDYGYTF TGTGCCAGCTCACCTGTAGCGGGGGACTATGGCTACACCTTC
TRBJ1-2 many TRBD1 TRBV6-5 CASSSAGTGDFNYGYTF TGTGCCAGCAGTTCCGCCGGGACAGGGGACTTTAACTATGGCTACACCTTC
TRBJ1-1 . TRBD1 TRBV7-3 CASIDLSWTGPTEAFF TGTGCCAGCATCGACCTCAGCTGGACAGGGCCCACTGAAGCTTTCTTT
TRBJ2-6 few . TRBV4-3 CASSQIYGATQRANVLTF TGCGCCAGCAGCCAAATATACGGGGCGACCCAGAGGGCCAACGTCCTGACTTTC
TRBJ1-1 . . TRBV4-2 CASSGGGSEAFF TGTGCCAGCAGCGGGGGTGGTAGTGAAGCTTTCTTT
TRBJ1-2 . . TRBV11-2 CASTPLGRRGGYTF TGTGCCAGCACCCCCTTGGGCCGGCGGGGTGGCTACACCTTC
TRBJ2-6 few . TRBV6-2/TRBV6-3 CASSYEEGRPGANVLTF TGTGCCAGCAGTTACGAGGAGGGTCGTCCTGGGGCCAACGTCCTGACTTTC
TRBJ2-7 many . TRBV7-2 CASSFGGGSYEQYF TGTGCCAGCAGCTTTGGTGGGGGTTCCTACGAGCAGTACTTC
TRBJ1-2 few . TRBV18 CASSPPRAFDGYTF TGTGCCAGCTCACCACCGCGGGCATTCGATGGCTACACCTTC
TRBJ2-5 . . TRBV9 CASSVGWGLAVQETQYF TGTGCCAGCAGCGTAGGGTGGGGGCTAGCGGTCCAAGAGACCCAGTACTTC
TRBJ2-5 few . TRBV6-2/TRBV6-3 CASSHSGTGETQYF TGTGCCAGCAGCCATAGCGGTACTGGGGAGACCCAGTACTTC
TRBJ2-5 few TRBD2 TRBV20-1 CSARDPIAGELGTQYF TGCAGTGCTAGAGACCCGATAGCGGGGGAGCTAGGGACCCAGTACTTC
TRBJ1-4 few TRBD1 TRBV12-3/TRBV12-4 CASSLLTGTGGEKLFF TGTGCCAGCAGTTTACTCACCGGGACAGGGGGTGAAAAACTGTTTTTT
TRBJ2-5 many . TRBV29-1 CSVEDRGPEKTQYF TGCAGCGTTGAAGATAGAGGGCCGGAAAAGACCCAGTACTTC
TRBJ2-2 few TRBD2 TRBV5-5 CASSRSGTSGGVNTGELFF TGTGCCAGCAGCCGTTCCGGGACTAGCGGGGGGGTGAACACCGGGGAGCTGTTTTTT
TRBJ2-1 once . TRBV5-1 CASSNRELYNEQFF TGCGCCAGCAGCAACAGGGAACTTTACAATGAGCAGTTCTTC
TRBJ1-2 . . TRBV24-1 CATSDSNRGDSGYTF TGTGCCACCAGTGATTCCAACCGGGGGGATAGCGGCTACACCTTC
TRBJ2-3 . . TRBV7-9 CASQGGGWDTQYF TGTGCCAGCCAGGGCGGAGGCTGGGATACGCAGTATTTT
TRBJ2-3 few . TRBV7-3 CASSLMSSATDTQYF TGTGCCAGCAGCTTAATGTCTAGCGCCACAGATACGCAGTATTTT
TRBJ2-2 many TRBD1 TRBV12-3/TRBV12-4 CASSDRGFTGELFF TGTGCCAGCAGCGACAGGGGGTTCACCGGGGAGCTGTTTTTT
TRBJ2-5 . . TRBV7-9 CASIGETQYF TGTGCCAGCATCGGCGAGACCCAGTACTTC
TRBJ2-7 . . TRBV9 CASSVEAGSSYEQYF TGTGCCAGCAGCGTAGAAGCAGGGAGCTCCTACGAGCAGTACTTC
TRBJ2-7 . TRBD1 TRBV12-3/TRBV12-4 CASSTTQGGRRVEQYF TGTGCCAGCAGTACGACTCAAGGGGGCCGGAGAGTCGAGCAGTACTTC
TRBJ1-4 few . TRBV25-1 CASSVIMGAGEKLFF TGTGCCAGCAGTGTAATAATGGGGGCGGGTGAAAAACTGTTTTTT
TRBJ1-6 few . TRBV7-9 CASSLVGGYSPLHF TGTGCCAGCAGCTTAGTAGGGGGTTATTCACCCCTCCACTTT
TRBJ1-5 few TRBD1 TRBV29-1 CSVFGTGEGQPQHF TGCAGCGTTTTCGGGACAGGGGAGGGTCAGCCCCAGCATTTT
TRBJ2-1 . TRBD2 TRBV7-3 CASSLAGPISYNEQFF TGTGCCAGCAGCCTAGCGGGGCCTATCTCCTACAATGAGCAGTTCTTC
TRBJ2-7 few . TRBV25-1 CASSDHGSESSYEQYF TGTGCCAGCAGTGACCACGGCAGCGAATCATCCTACGAGCAGTACTTC
TRBJ2-3 . . TRBV7-7 CASSPRQASDTQYF TGTGCCAGCAGCCCACGACAGGCATCAGATACGCAGTATTTT
TRBJ2-5 few . TRBV7-2 CASSLTGQTQYF TGTGCCAGCAGCTTAACAGGGCAGACCCAGTACTTC
TRBJ2-5 few . TRBV6-6 CASYATLGKETQYF TGTGCCAGCTACGCGACACTGGGAAAAGAGACCCAGTACTTC